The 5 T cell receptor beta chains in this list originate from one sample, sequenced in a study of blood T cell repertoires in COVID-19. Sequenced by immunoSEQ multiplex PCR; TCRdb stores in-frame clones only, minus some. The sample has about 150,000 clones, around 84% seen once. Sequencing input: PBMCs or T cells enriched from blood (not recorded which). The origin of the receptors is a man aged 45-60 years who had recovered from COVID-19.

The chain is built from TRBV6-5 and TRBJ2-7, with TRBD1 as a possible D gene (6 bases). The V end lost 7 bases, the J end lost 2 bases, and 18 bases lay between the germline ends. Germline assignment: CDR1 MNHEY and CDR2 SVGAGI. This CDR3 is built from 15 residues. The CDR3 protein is CASIQGRGGPYEQYF. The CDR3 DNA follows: TGTGCCAGCATCCAGGGGAGAGGGGGACCCTACGAGCAGTACTTC.

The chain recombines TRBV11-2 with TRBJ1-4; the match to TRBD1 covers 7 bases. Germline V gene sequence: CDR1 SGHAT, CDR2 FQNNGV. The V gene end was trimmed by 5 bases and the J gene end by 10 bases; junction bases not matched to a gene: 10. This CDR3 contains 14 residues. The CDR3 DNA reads TGTGCCAGCAGCACCGGGACAGCGTTTGGAAAACTGTTTTTT. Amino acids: CASSTGTAFGKLFF.

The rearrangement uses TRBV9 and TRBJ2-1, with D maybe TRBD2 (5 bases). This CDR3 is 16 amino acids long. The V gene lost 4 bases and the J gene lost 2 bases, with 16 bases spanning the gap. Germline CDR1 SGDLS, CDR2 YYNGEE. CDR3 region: CASSKGISATYNEQFF. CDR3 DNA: TGTGCCAGCAGCAAAGGGATTAGCGCCACCTACAATGAGCAGTTCTTC.

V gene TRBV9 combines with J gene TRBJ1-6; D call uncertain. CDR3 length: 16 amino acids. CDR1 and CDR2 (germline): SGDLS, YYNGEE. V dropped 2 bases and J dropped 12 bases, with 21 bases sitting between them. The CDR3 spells CASSVGAGDGLRPLHF. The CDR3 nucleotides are TGTGCCAGCAGCGTTGGCGCCGGGGATGGGCTCCGACCCCTCCACTTT.

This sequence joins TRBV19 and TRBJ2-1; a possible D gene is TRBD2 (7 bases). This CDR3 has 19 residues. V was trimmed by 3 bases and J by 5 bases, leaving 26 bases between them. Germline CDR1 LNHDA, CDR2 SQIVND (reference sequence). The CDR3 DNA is TGTGCCAGTAGTATGGTGATGGTCTATGGGGGGGCACCTGACAATGAGCAGTTCTTC. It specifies CASSMVMVYGGAPDNEQFF.